Detailed here is one T cell receptor (beta chain). No antigen is known for it. The data were taken from a study of human T cells and chemical hapten exposure. Study-level background: Researchers reported sensitizing a roughly 2 cm by roughly 2 cm upper inner arm skin site with 2% DPC. Alopecia areata, totalis or universalis affected patients, mainly female. Findings of the study overall: Against controls, expanded TCRs gave rise to significantly more large CDR3 similarity clusters.

TCRdb re-analysed the RACE reads in MiXCR, keeping a single row per CDR3 protein. The sample lists under 300,000 distinct CDR3 sequences, about 9% seen once, with approximately 2.2% in the top ten. Time point in this sample: pre-sensitization, week 0. Indicated treatment: therapeutic diphenylcyclopropenone sensitization with weekly scalp DPC. Donors were 18 to 70-year-old alopecia patients suitable for DPC. The sequence was collected from a woman aged 40-49 years with alopecia areata. Some clones in this sample may be carry-over from other donors' samples. The sequenced sample was whole blood, obtained in connection with sensitization to the hapten diphenylcyclopropenone (DPC).

The CDR3 DNA reads as TGTGCCAGCAGTTCGTTTCCTAAAGAGACCCAGTACTTC. Amino acid sequence: CASSSFPKETQYF. The chain is built from TRBV6-2 or TRBV6-3 and TRBJ2-5; unclear D gene. Germline V gene lookup returns CDR1 MNHEY and CDR2 SVGEGT. This CDR3 spans 13 amino acids. V was clipped by 4 bases and J by 3 bases, with 9 bases between them.